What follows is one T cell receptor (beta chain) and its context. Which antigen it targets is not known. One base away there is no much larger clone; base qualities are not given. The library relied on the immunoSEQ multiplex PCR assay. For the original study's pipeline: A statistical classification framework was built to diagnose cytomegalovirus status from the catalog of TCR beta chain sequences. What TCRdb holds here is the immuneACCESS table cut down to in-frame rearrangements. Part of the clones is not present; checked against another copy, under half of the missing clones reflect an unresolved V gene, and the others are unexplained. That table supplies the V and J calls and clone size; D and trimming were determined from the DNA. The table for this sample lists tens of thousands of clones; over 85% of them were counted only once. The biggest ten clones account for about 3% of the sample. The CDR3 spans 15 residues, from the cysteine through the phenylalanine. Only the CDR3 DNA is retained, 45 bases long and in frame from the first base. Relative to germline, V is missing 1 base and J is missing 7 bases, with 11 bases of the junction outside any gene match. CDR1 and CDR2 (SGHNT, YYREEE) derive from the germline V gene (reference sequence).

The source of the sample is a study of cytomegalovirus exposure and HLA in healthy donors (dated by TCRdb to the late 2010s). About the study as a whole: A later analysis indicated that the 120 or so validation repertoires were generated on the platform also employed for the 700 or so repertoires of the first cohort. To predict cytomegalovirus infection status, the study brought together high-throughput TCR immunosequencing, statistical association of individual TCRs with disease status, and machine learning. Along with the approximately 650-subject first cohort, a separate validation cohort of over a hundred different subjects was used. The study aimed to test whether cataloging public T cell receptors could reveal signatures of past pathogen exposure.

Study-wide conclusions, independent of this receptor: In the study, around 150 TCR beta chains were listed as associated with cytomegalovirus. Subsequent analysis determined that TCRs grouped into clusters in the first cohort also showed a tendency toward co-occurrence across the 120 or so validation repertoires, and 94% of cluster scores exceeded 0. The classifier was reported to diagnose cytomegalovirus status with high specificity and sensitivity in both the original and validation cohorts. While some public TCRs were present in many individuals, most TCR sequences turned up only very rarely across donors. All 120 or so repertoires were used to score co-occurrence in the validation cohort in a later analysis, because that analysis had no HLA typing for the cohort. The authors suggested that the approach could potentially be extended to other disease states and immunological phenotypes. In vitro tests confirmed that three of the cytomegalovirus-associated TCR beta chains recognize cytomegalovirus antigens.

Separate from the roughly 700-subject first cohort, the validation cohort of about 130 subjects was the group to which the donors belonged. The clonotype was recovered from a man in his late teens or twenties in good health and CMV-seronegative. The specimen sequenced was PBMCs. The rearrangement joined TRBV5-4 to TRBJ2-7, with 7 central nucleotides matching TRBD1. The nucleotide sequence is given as TGTGCCAGCAGCTTGAGGGCAGGGGGACATGGAGAGCAGTACTTC. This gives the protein CASSLRAGGHGEQYF. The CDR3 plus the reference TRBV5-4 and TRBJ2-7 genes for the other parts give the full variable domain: ETGVTQSPTHLIKTRGQQVTLRCSSQSGHNTVSWYQQALGQGPQFIFQYYREEENGRGNFPPRFSGLQFPNYSSELNVNALELDDSALYLCASSLRAGGHGEQYFGPGTRLTVT.